This T cell receptor beta chain was found in a study of blood T cell repertoires in COVID-19. In the authors' methods: Estimation of nucleated cell counts was performed using reference gene primer amplification. Here immunoSEQ multiplex PCR was the method, and the copy in TCRdb shows in-frame clones only, minus some. V and J calls and clone size are copied from that table; D and trimming were computed from the DNA. The table has hundreds of thousands of clones, roughly nine tenths seen once. This CDR3 has 15 residues. The germline V gene encodes CDR1 SGDLS and CDR2 YYNGEE. Trimming pared 0 bases from V and 0 bases from J, leaving 9 bases between.

Sequencing was performed on PBMCs or T cells enriched from blood (not recorded which). V and J are TRBV9 and TRBJ1-1; D is unresolved. The source of this sequence is a man aged 18 to 29 who had recovered from COVID-19. The CDR3 sequence: CASSVAGRMNTEAFF. Here the CDR3 DNA reads TGTGCCAGCAGCGTAGCTGGCAGGATGAACACTGAAGCTTTCTTT.